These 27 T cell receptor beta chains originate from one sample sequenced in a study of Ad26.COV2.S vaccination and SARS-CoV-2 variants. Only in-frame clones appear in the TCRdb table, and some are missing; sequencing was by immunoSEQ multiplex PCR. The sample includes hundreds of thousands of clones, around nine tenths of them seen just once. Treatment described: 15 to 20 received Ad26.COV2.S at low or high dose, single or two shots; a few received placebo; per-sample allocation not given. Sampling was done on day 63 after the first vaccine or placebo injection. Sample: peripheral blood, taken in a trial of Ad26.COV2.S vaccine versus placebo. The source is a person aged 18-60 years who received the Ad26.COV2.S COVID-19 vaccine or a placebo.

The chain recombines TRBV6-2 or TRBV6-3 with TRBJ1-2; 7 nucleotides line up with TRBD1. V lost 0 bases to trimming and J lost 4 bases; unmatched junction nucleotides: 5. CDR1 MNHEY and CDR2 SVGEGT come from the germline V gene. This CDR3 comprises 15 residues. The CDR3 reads CASSYSAGGIYGYTF. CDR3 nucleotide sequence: TGTGCCAGCAGTTACTCCGCAGGGGGGATCTATGGCTACACCTTC.

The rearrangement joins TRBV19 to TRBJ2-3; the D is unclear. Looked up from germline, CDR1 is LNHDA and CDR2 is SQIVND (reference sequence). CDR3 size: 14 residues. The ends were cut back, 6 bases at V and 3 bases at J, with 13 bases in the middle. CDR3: CASRPSVATDTQYF. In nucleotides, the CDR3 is TGTGCCAGTAGACCCTCGGTAGCTACAGATACGCAGTATTTT.

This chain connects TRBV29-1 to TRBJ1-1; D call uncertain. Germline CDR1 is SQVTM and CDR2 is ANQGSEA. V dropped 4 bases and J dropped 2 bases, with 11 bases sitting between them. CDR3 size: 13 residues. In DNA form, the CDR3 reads TGCAGCGTTGTTAGGGAACACAACACTGAAGCTTTCTTT. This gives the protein CSVVREHNTEAFF.

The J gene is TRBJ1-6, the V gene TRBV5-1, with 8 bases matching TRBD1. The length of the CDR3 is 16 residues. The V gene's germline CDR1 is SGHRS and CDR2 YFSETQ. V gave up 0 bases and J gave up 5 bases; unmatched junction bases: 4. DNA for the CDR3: TGCGCCAGCAGCTTGGGTTCAGGGGGCGATAATTCACCCCTCCACTTT. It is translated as CASSLGSGGDNSPLHF.

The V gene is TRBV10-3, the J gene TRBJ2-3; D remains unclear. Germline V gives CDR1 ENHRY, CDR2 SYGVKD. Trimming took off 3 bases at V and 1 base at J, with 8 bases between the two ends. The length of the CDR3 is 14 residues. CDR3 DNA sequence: TGTGCCATCAGTGAATACCTACGCACAGATACGCAGTATTTT. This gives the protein CAISEYLRTDTQYF.

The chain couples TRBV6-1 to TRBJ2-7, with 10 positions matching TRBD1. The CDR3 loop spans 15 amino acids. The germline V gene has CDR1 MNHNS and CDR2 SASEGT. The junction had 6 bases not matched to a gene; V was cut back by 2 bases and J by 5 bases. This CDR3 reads CASSEWWDRGHEQYF. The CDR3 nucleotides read TGTGCCAGCAGTGAATGGTGGGACAGGGGTCACGAGCAGTACTTC.

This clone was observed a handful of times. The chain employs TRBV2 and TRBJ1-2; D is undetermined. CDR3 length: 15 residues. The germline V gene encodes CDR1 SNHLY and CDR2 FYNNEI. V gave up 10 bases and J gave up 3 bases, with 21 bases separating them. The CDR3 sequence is CATSDTMGYDYGYTF. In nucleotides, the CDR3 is TGTGCCACCTCCGACACGATGGGTTACGACTATGGCTACACCTTC.

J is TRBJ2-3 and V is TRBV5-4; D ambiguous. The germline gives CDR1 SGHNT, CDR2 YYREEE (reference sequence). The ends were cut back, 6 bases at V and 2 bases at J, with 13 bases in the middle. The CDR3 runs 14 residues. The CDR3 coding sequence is TGTGCCAGCAACCCCGACCGCCCCACAGATACGCAGTATTTT. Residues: CASNPDRPTDTQYF.

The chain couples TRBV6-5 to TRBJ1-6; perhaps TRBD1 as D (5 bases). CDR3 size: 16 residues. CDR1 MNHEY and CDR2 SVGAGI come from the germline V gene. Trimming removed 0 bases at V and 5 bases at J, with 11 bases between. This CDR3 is CASSYSAREDNSPLHF. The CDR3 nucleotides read TGTGCCAGCAGTTACTCAGCCAGGGAGGATAATTCACCCCTCCACTTT.

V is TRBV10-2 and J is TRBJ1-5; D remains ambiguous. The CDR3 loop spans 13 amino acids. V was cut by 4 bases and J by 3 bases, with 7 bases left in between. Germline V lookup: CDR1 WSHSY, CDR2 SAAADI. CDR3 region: CASSGGNNQPQHF. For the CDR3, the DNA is TGCGCCAGCAGTGGGGGAAACAATCAGCCCCAGCATTTT.

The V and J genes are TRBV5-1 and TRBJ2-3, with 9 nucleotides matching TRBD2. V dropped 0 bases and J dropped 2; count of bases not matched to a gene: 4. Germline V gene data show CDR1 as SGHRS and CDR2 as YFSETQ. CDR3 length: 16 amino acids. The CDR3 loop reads CASSLGLAEDTDTQYF. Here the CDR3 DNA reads TGCGCCAGCAGCTTGGGACTAGCGGAGGACACAGATACGCAGTATTTT.

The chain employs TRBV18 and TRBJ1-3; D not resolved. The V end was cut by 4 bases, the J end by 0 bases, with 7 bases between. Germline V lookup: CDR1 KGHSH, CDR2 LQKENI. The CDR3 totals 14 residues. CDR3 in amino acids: CASSRESSGNTIYF. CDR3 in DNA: TGTGCCAGCTCACGGGAGAGCTCTGGAAACACCATATATTTT.

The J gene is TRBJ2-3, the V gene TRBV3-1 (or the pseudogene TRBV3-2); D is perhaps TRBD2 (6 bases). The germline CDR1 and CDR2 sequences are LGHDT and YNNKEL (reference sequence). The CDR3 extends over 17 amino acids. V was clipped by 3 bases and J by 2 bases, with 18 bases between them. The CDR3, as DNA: TGTGCCAGCAGCCACCCCTCGGCGGGGCCGATCACAGATACGCAGTATTTT. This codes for CASSHPSAGPITDTQYF.

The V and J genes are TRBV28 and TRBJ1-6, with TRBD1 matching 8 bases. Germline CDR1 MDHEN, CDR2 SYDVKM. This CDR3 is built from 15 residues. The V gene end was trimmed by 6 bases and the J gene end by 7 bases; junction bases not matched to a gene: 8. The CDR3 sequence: CASRLQTGVNSPLHF. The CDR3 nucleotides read TGTGCCAGCAGACTACAGACAGGGGTGAATTCACCCCTCCACTTT.

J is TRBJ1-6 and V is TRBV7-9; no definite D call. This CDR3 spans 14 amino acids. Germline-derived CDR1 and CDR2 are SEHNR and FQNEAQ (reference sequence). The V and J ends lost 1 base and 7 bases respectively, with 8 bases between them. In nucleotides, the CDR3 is TGTGCCAGCAGCTTAGACGTCGGGAATTCACCCCTCCACTTT. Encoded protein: CASSLDVGNSPLHF. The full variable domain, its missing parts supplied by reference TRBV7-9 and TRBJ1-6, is DTGVSQNPRHKITKRGQNVTFRCDPISEHNRLYWYRQTLGQGPEFLTYFQNEAQLEKSRLLSDRFSAERPKGSFSTLEIQRTEQGDSAMYLCASSLDVGNSPLHFGNGTRLTVT.

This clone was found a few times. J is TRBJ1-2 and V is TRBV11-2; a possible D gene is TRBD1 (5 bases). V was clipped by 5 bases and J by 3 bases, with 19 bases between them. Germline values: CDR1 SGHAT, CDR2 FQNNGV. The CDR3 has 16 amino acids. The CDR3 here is CASSTARGQGDYGYTF. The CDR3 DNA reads TGTGCCAGCAGCACTGCCAGAGGCCAGGGCGACTATGGCTACACCTTC.

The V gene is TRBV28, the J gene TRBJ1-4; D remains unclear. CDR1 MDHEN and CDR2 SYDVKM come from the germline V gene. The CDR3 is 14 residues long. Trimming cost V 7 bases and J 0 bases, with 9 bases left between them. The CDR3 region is CASMAIATNEKLFF. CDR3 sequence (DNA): TGTGCCAGCATGGCTATCGCAACTAATGAAAAACTGTTTTTT.

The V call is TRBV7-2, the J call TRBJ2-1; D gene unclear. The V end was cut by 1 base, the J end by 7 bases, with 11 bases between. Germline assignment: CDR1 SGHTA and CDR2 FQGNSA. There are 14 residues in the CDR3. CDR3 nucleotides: TGTGCCAGCAGCTTAGTTCACCCGGGTAATGAGCAGTTCTTC. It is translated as CASSLVHPGNEQFF.

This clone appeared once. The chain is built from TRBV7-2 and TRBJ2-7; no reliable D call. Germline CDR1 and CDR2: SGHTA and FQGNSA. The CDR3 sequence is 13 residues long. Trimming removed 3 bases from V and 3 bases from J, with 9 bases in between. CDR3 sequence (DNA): TGTGCCAGCAGCTTTAGCCAGCTCTACGAGCAGTACTTC. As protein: CASSFSQLYEQYF.

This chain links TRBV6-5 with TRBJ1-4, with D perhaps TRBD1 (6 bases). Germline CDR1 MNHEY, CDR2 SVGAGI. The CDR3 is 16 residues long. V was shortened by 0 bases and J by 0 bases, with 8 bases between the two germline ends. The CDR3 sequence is CASSYSRGPTNEKLFF. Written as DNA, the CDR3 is TGTGCCAGCAGTTACTCCAGGGGACCAACTAATGAAAAACTGTTTTTT.

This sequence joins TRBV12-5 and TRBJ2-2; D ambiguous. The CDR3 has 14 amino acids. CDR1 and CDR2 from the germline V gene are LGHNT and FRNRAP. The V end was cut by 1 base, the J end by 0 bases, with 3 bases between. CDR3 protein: CASGLGTNTGELFF. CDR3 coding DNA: TGTGCTAGTGGTTTGGGAACGAACACCGGGGAGCTGTTTTTT.

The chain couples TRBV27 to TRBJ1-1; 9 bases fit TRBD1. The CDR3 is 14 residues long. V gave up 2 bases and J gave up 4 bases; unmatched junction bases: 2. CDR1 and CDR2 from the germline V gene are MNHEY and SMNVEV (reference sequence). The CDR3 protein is CASSLGTGLTEAFF. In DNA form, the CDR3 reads TGTGCCAGCAGTTTAGGGACAGGGCTCACTGAAGCTTTCTTT.

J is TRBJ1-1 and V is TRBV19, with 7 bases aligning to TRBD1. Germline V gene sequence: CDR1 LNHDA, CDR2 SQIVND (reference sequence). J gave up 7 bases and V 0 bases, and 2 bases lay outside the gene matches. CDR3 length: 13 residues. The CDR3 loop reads CASSIDRTGEAFF. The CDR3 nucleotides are TGTGCCAGTAGTATAGATAGGACAGGTGAAGCTTTCTTT.

CDR3 sequence: CATRTSGYSTYNEQFF. CDR3 DNA sequence: TGTGCCACTAGGACTAGCGGGTACTCCACCTACAATGAGCAGTTCTTC. The chain links TRBV19 to TRBJ2-1; the match to TRBD2 covers 11 bases. Germline CDR1 LNHDA, CDR2 SQIVND (reference sequence). V was pared by 10 bases and J by 2 bases, with 10 bases of the junction left unmatched. The CDR3 has 16 amino acids.

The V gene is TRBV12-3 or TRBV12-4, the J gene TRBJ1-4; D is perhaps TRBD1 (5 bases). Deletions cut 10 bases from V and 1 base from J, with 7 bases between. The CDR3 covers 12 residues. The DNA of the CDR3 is TGTGCCACCAGGGTAACTAATGAAAAACTGTTTTTT. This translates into CATRVTNEKLFF.

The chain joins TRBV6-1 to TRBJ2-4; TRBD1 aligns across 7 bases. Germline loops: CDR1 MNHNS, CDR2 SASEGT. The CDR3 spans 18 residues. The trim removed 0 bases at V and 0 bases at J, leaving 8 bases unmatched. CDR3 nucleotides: TGTGCCAGCAGTGAAGCGCACGGACAGGTGATAGCCAAAAACATTCAGTACTTC. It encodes CASSEAHGQVIAKNIQYF.

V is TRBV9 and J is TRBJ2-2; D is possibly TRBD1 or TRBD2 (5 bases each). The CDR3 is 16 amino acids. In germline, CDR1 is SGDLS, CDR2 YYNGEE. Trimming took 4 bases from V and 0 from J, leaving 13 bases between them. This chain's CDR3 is CASSPHGDPNTGELFF. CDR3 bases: TGTGCCAGCAGCCCCCACGGGGACCCGAACACCGGGGAGCTGTTTTTT.